The clone carrying this T cell receptor (delta chain) came up many times. As yet, its antigen is unknown. The TCRdb protein comes from a much larger clone and disagrees with this DNA's translation at residue 5, likely due to a read error; the protein given here is derived from the DNA. Flow sorting of PBMC yielded separate Vgamma9/Vdelta2+ and Vdelta2-negative gammadelta T cell populations for bulk repertoire analysis. V lost 3 bases and J lost 6; bases outside the gene matches: 10. CDR1 and CDR2 (germline): GEAIGNYY, EKD. The CDR3 extends over 15 amino acids. This record comes from a study of γδ T cells in repeated Plasmodium falciparum infection. Study as a whole: Sampling occurred at baseline, pre-infection for selected infections, and 21 days post-infection.

General study points: Vgamma9/Vdelta2+ repertoires stayed stably polyclonal over time and infection.

TRG and TRD sequences were obtained from every sorted gammadelta sample. TCRdb re-called the multiplex PCR reads using CATT. Of tens of thousands of delta-chain clones detected, over 1.3% appear once; the ten largest clones hold more than 7%. What was sequenced was gamma-delta T cells from blood. The chain uses TRDV2 and TRDJ1; 9 positions match TRDD3. This TCR was recovered from a pool of human donors (malaria-infected and uninfected, not separated). The CDR3 reads CACDGLGDAGYKLIF. CDR3 nucleotides: TGTGCCTGTGACGGCCTGGGGGATGCGGGCTATAAACTCATCTTT.